The 9 T cell receptor beta chains given below trace back to one sample, sequenced in a study of technical replicates of blood from a few donors. The assay was immunoSEQ multiplex PCR, and TCRdb's table has in-frame clones only and misses some. This table holds about 84,000 clones, 93% found once. Sequencing was performed on T cells isolated from PBMCs. These receptors all stem from a human donor in good health.

This rearrangement joins TRBV4-1 to TRBJ1-2, with 7 bases that match TRBD1. The CDR3 runs to 16 residues. The V gene end was trimmed by 2 bases and the J gene end by 5 bases; junction bases not matched to a gene: 11. Germline V gives CDR1 MGHRA, CDR2 YSYEKL. The CDR3 nucleotides are TGCGCCAGCAGCCAACAACAGACAGGGCGCCTATATGGCTACACCTTC. Its protein product is CASSQQQTGRLYGYTF.

The chain recombines TRBV28 with TRBJ1-2; 7 nucleotides align to TRBD1. V trimming: 7 bases; J trimming: 4 bases; junction bases outside the gene matches: 3. The germline V gene encodes CDR1 MDHEN and CDR2 SYDVKM. The CDR3 sequence is 12 residues long. CDR3 residues: CASTGGPYGYTF. DNA for the CDR3: TGTGCCAGCACAGGGGGTCCCTATGGCTACACCTTC.

This chain uses TRBV11-2 with TRBJ2-5; weak D call: TRBD2 (6 bases). The CDR3 has 15 residues. The V gene lost 5 bases and the J gene lost 5 bases, with 18 bases spanning the gap. Germline CDR1 is SGHAT and CDR2 is FQNNGV. CDR3 region: CASSPRRLARETQYF. The CDR3 coding sequence is TGTGCCAGCAGCCCACGTCGTCTAGCGAGGGAGACCCAGTACTTC.

This chain links TRBV28 with TRBJ2-7, with D perhaps matching TRBD2 (5 bases). CDR1 is MDHEN and CDR2 is SYDVKM in the germline V gene. V was pared by 4 bases and J by 8 bases, with 15 bases between. The CDR3 has 13 amino acids. CDR3 DNA: TGTGCCAGCAGTTCCCCCGACTCGACTAAGCAGTACTTC. Its translation: CASSSPDSTKQYF.

V gene TRBV5-4 combines with J gene TRBJ1-2; D uncertain. The CDR3 runs to 14 residues. Germline CDR1 reads SGHNT; CDR2 reads YYREEE (reference sequence). Trimming took 4 bases from V and 4 from J, leaving 14 bases between them. This CDR3 is CASSQRDLRYGYTF. In DNA, the CDR3 is TGTGCCAGCAGCCAAAGAGATTTACGCTATGGCTACACCTTC. Complete variable domain (other parts from reference TRBV5-4 and TRBJ1-2): ETGVTQSPTHLIKTRGQQVTLRCSSQSGHNTVSWYQQALGQGPQFIFQYYREEENGRGNFPPRFSGLQFPNYSSELNVNALELDDSALYLCASSQRDLRYGYTFGSGTRLTVV.

The chain employs TRBV28 and TRBJ1-1; 7 positions match TRBD1. The CDR3 is made up of 13 amino acids. The germline V gene encodes CDR1 MDHEN and CDR2 SYDVKM. Trimming cost V 5 bases and J 7 bases; bases outside gene matches: 7. In nucleotides, the CDR3 is TGTGCCAGCAGTCGAGCAGGGGGTATTGAAGCTTTCTTT. Residues: CASSRAGGIEAFF. The full variable domain, in which reference TRBV28 and TRBJ1-1 provide the parts outside the CDR3, is DVKVTQSSRYLVKRTGEKVFLECVQDMDHENMFWYRQDPGLGLRLIYFSYDVKMKEKGDIPEGYSVSREKKERFSLILESASTNQTSMYLCASSRAGGIEAFFGQGTRLTVV.

The V and J genes are TRBV6-6 and TRBJ2-3, with 9 positions matching TRBD1. Germline V gives CDR1 MNHNY, CDR2 SVGAGI (reference sequence). With 4 bases clipped from V and 6 bases from J, the junction kept 2 bases outside the gene matches. This CDR3 has 13 amino acids. For the CDR3, the DNA is TGTGCCAGCAGTTGGGACAGGGCGGATACGCAGTATTTT. Protein: CASSWDRADTQYF.

This clone occurred once. The gene calls are TRBV2 and TRBJ1-2; D ambiguous. The length of the CDR3 is 16 residues. With 8 bases removed from V and 5 bases from J, the gap between germline ends came to 24 bases. Germline loops: CDR1 SNHLY, CDR2 FYNNEI. CDR3 in DNA: TGTGCCAGCCAGAAACGCTGGGCTACGACGAATTATGGCTACACCTTC. Translating gives CASQKRWATTNYGYTF.

V is TRBV28 and J is TRBJ2-3; 7 bases agree with TRBD1. V lost 6 bases, J lost 2 bases, and 11 bases stayed unmatched. This CDR3 is 16 amino acids long. The germline gives CDR1 MDHEN, CDR2 SYDVKM. CDR3 bases: TGTGCCAGCAGCCCTCCCGGTACAGGGGTCACAGATACGCAGTATTTT. This translates into CASSPPGTGVTDTQYF.